These 7 T cell receptor beta chains share one sample of origin, sequenced in a study of blood T cell repertoires in COVID-19. Profiling relied on immunoSEQ multiplex PCR, and the TCRdb table lists in-frame clones only, not all of them. The sample gives about 88,000 clones, more than 75% of which show up once; more than 25% is in the top ten. Sequenced sample: peripheral blood. These receptors came from a human donor in a cohort sampled during active COVID-19.

For the CDR3, the DNA is TGTGCCAGCAGCCTCGGGACAGGGCACGAGCAGTACTTC. It translates to CASSLGTGHEQYF. The chain uses TRBV5-4 and TRBJ2-7, with TRBD1 matching over 9 bases. J gave up 5 bases and V 4 bases, and 4 bases lay outside the gene matches. The CDR3 consists of 13 residues. Germline V CDR1 and CDR2: SGHNT, YYREEE (reference sequence).

The chain links TRBV4-3 to TRBJ1-6; TRBD1 matches at 8 bases. V shed 1 base, J shed 1 base, and the junction held 3 bases outside the gene matches. Germline CDR1 reads LGHNA; CDR2 reads YSLEER. The CDR3 contains 17 residues. This CDR3 reads CASSQVTGGSYNSPLHF. CDR3 coding DNA: TGCGCCAGCAGCCAAGTCACAGGGGGATCCTATAATTCACCCCTCCACTTT.

The V gene is TRBV5-4, the J gene TRBJ2-7, with D uncertain. There are 14 residues in the CDR3. Germline CDR1 SGHNT, CDR2 YYREEE (reference sequence). Trimming took off 0 bases at V and 1 base at J, with 8 bases between the two ends. DNA for the CDR3: TGTGCCAGCAGCTTGGGAGGCGCTTCCTACGAGCAGTACTTC. This codes for CASSLGGASYEQYF.

The chain employs TRBV18 and TRBJ2-2; weak D call: TRBD1 (5 bases). V lost 1 base, J lost 5 bases, and 8 bases lay in between. This CDR3 region has 14 residues. CDR1 and CDR2 (germline): KGHSH, LQKENI. The CDR3 coding sequence is TGTGCCAGCTCACCACAGGGGCAGACCGGGGAGCTGTTTTTT. It specifies CASSPQGQTGELFF.

The rearrangement uses TRBV7-8 and TRBJ1-1; D gene uncertain. The ends were cut back, 5 bases at V and 11 bases at J, with 12 bases in the middle. Germline assignment: CDR1 SGHVS and CDR2 FQNEAQ. CDR3 size: 11 residues. The CDR3 DNA is TGTGCCAGCAGCCCCTCTTTGGAGGCTTTCTTT. It encodes CASSPSLEAFF.

This sequence joins TRBV4-1 and TRBJ2-2; D is perhaps TRBD1 (5 bases). Germline V CDR1 and CDR2: MGHRA, YSYEKL. The V end lost 3 bases, the J end lost 4 bases, and 15 bases lay between the germline ends. This CDR3 spans 16 amino acids. In DNA, the CDR3 is TGCGCCAGCAGCCATTCCAGGGCCATGGGCACCGGGGAGCTGTTTTTT. Protein: CASSHSRAMGTGELFF.

The sample holds one count of this clone. The rearrangement uses TRBV10-3 and TRBJ2-2; 9 bases agree with TRBD2. Germline values: CDR1 ENHRY, CDR2 SYGVKD. The CDR3 loop spans 16 amino acids. The V gene end was trimmed by 0 bases and the J gene end by 2 bases; junction bases not matched to a gene: 1. The CDR3 spells CAISESAGGNTGELFF. In nucleotides, the CDR3 is TGTGCCATCAGTGAGTCAGCGGGGGGCAACACCGGGGAGCTGTTTTTT.